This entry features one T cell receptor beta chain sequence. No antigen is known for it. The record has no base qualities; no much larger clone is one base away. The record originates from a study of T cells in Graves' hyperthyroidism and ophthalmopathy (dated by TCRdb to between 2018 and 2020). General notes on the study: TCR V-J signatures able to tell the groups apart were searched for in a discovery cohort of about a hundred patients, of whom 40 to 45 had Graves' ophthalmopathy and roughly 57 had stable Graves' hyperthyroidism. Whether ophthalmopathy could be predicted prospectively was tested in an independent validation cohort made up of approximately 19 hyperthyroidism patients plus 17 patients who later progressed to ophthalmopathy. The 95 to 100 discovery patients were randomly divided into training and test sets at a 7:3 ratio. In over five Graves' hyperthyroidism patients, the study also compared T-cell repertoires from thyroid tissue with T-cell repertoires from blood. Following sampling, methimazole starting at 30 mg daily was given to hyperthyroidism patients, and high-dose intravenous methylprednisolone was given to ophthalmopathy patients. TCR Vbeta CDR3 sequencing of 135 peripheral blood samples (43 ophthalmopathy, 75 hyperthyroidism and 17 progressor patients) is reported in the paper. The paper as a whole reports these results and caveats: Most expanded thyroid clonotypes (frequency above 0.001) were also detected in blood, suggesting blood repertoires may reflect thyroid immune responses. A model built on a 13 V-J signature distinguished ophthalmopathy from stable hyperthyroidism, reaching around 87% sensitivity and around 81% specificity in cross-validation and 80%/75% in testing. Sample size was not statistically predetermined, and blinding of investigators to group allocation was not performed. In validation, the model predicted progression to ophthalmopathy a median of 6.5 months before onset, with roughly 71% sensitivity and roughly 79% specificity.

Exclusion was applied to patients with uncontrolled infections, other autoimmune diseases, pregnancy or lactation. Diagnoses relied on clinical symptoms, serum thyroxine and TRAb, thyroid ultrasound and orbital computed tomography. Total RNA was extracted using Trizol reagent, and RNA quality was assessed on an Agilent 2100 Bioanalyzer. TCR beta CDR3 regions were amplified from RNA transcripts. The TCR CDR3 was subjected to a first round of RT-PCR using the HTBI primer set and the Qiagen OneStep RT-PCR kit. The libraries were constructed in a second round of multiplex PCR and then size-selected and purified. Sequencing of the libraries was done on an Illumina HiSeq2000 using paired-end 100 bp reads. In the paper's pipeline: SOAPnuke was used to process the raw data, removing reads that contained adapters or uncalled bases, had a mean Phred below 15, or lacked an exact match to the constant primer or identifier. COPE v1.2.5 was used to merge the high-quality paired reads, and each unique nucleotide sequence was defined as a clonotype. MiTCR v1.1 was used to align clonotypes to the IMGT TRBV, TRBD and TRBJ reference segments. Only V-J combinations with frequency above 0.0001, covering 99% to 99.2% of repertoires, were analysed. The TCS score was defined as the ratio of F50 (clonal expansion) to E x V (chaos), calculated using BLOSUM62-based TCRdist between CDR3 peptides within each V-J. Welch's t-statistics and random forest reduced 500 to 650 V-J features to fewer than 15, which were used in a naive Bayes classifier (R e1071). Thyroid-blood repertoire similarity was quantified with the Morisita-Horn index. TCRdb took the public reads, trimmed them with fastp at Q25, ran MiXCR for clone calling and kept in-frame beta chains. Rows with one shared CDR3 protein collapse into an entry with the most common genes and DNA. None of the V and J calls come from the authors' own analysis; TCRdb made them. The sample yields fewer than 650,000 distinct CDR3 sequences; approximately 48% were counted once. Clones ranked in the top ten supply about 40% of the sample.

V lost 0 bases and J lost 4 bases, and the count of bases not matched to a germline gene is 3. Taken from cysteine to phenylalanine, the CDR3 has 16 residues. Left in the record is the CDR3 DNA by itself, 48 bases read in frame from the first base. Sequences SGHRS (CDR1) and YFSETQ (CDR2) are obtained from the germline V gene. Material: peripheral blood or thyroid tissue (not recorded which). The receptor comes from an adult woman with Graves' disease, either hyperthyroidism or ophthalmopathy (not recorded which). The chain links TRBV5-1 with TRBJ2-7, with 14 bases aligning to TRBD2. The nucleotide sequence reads TGCGCCAGCAGCTTGGAACGGACTAGCGGGGGGTACGAGCAGTACTTC. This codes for CASSLERTSGGYEQYF.